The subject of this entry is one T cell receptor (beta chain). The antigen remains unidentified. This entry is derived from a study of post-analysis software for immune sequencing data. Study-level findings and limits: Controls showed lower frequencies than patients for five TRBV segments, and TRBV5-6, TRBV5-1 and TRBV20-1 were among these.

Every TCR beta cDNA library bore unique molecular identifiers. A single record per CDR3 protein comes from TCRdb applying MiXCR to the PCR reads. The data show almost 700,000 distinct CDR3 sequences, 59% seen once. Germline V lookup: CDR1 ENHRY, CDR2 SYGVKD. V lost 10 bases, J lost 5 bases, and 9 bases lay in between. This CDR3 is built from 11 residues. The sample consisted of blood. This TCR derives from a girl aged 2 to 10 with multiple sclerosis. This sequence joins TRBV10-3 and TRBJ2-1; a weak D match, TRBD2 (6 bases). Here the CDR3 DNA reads TGTGCCACGGGAGCGGACAATGAGCAGTTCTTC. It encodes CATGADNEQFF.